This T cell receptor beta chain was sequenced in a study of blood T cell repertoires in COVID-19. Seattle's cohort entered during active infection and was followed longitudinally. CDR3 length equals 12 residues. V lost 8 bases, J lost 6 bases, and 3 bases stayed unmatched. Germline V gene data show CDR1 as SGHNT and CDR2 as YENEEA. The method was immunoSEQ multiplex PCR; TCRdb's version includes in-frame clones alone and lacks a portion of them. The sample has tens of thousands of clones, approximately 80% seen once. J is TRBJ2-2 and V is TRBV11-3; 7 nucleotides match TRBD1. Sequenced: peripheral blood. The TCR was taken from a man between 65 and 85 years old with COVID-19, enrolled during active disease. The CDR3 reads CASHTGAGELFF. The DNA of the CDR3 is TGTGCCAGCCATACAGGGGCCGGGGAGCTGTTTTTT.